One and the same sample provided the 14 T cell receptor beta chains below, sequenced in a study of blood T cell repertoires in COVID-19. Method: immunoSEQ multiplex PCR; TCRdb's copy keeps in-frame clones and lacks some. The data contain hundreds of thousands of clones, almost 90% of them singletons. Sequencing was performed on PBMCs or T cells enriched from blood (not recorded which). The receptor source for this set is a woman aged 18-29 years with acute COVID-19.

The chain recombines TRBV20-1 with TRBJ1-2; D gene ambiguous. Germline V gene lookup returns CDR1 DFQATT and CDR2 SNEGSKA (reference sequence). Trimming removed 3 bases from V and 1 base from J, with 15 bases in between. The CDR3 extends over 15 amino acids. The CDR3 protein is CSASFPGRGNYGYTF. CDR3 nucleotide sequence: TGCAGTGCTAGTTTTCCAGGCCGGGGTAACTATGGCTACACCTTC.

This chain uses TRBV30 with TRBJ1-5; D might be TRBD1 (6 bases). The CDR3 has 14 residues. V lost 1 base and J lost 5, with 12 bases in between. Germline CDR1 reads GTSNPN; CDR2 reads SVGIG (reference sequence). CDR3: CAWSGYREDQPQHF. CDR3 nucleotide sequence: TGTGCCTGGAGTGGCTACAGGGAAGATCAGCCCCAGCATTTT.

The table lists this clone with a count of one. The genes are TRBV6-4 and TRBJ1-5; TRBD1 agrees at 7 bases. Germline CDR1 MRHNA, CDR2 SNTAGT. The CDR3 loop spans 14 amino acids. V dropped 4 bases and J dropped 6; count of bases not matched to a gene: 6. Here the CDR3 reads CASSVATGAQPQHF. For the CDR3, the DNA is TGTGCCAGCAGTGTCGCCACAGGGGCTCAGCCCCAGCATTTT.

V is TRBV10-1 and J is TRBJ1-5, with D maybe TRBD1 (5 bases). The germline gives CDR1 WNHNN, CDR2 SYGVQD (reference sequence). Between the trimmed V and J ends, which lost 5 bases and 6 bases, there was a span of 17 bases. The CDR3 covers 15 residues. The CDR3 is CASSLGARRGQPQHF. DNA of the CDR3: TGCGCCAGCAGTCTGGGCGCCCGGAGGGGTCAGCCCCAGCATTTT.

CDR3 amino acids: CASSTGQGRSNEQYF. The CDR3 bases are TGTGCCAGTAGTACGGGACAGGGGAGATCTAACGAGCAGTACTTC. The rearrangement joins TRBV19 to TRBJ2-7, with 10 bases matching TRBD1. J gave up 5 bases and V 4 bases, and 8 bases lay outside the gene matches. The V gene's germline CDR1 is LNHDA and CDR2 SQIVND (reference sequence). The CDR3 consists of 15 residues.

This clone occurred once. The V call is TRBV6-4, the J call TRBJ2-3; TRBD2 agrees at 12 bases. V shed 5 bases, J shed 1 base, and the junction held 16 bases outside the gene matches. The CDR3 runs 20 residues. Germline CDR1 and CDR2: MRHNA and SNTAGT. The CDR3 loop is CASSFLAGGPPTLCTDTQYF. The CDR3 DNA reads TGTGCCAGCAGTTTCCTAGCGGGAGGGCCCCCGACCCTTTGCACAGATACGCAGTATTTT.

This clone has at least ten counts. The rearrangement uses TRBV6-5 and TRBJ2-2, with D perhaps TRBD2 (5 bases). Trimming left V 7 bases short and J 7 bases short, with 16 bases between. CDR3 length equals 14 residues. The V gene's germline CDR1 is MNHEY and CDR2 SVGAGI. CDR3 region: CASTPSGTGGELFF. As DNA, the CDR3 is TGTGCCAGCACCCCGAGCGGTACTGGCGGGGAGCTGTTTTTT.

The rearrangement links TRBV25-1 to TRBJ1-2; 9 positions agree with TRBD1. This CDR3 has 13 residues. V lost 4 bases, J lost 6 bases, and 3 bases stayed unmatched. CDR1 is MGHDK and CDR2 is SYGVNS in the germline V gene. CDR3 DNA: TGTGCCAGCAGTGGGAGACAGGGGGATGGCTACACCTTC. It encodes CASSGRQGDGYTF.

The chain combines TRBV27 with TRBJ2-7, with 9 bases identical to TRBD1. The CDR3 loop spans 13 amino acids. J was trimmed by 2 bases and V by 5 bases; bases with no gene match: 1. Germline CDR1 MNHEY, CDR2 SMNVEV (reference sequence). The DNA for the CDR3 is TGTGCCAGCAGTGGGGACAGGGCCTACGAGCAGTACTTC. Translated: CASSGDRAYEQYF.

V and J are TRBV19 and TRBJ1-6; D is undetermined. This CDR3 is 18 amino acids long. Per germline, CDR1 LNHDA and CDR2 SQIVND (reference sequence). The V and J ends lost 2 bases and 8 bases respectively, with 22 bases between them. The DNA for the CDR3 is TGTGCCAGTAGTATATGGAGGCGAAATACGGGTGTTGATTCACCCCTCCACTTT. The encoded protein is CASSIWRRNTGVDSPLHF.

In regard to this clone: Within the sample, other DNA sequences also encode this same CDR3. The V and J genes are TRBV9 and TRBJ1-1; TRBD1 matches at 11 bases. The trim removed 3 bases at V and 4 bases at J, leaving 2 bases unmatched. The CDR3 is 14 residues long. CDR1 and CDR2 (germline): SGDLS, YYNGEE. The CDR3 DNA is TGTGCCAGCAGCGCCGGGACAGGGGGCACTGAAGCTTTCTTT. This gives the protein CASSAGTGGTEAFF.

This clone was seen just once. This sequence joins TRBV28 and TRBJ1-1; D not certain. Trimming stripped 6 bases from V and 0 bases from J, with 14 bases between. The V gene's germline CDR1 is MDHEN and CDR2 SYDVKM. CDR3 length equals 15 residues. The DNA of the CDR3 is TGTGCCAGCAGGCGCCCGGGTGGGTTGAACACTGAAGCTTTCTTT. Amino acids: CASRRPGGLNTEAFF. Supplemented by reference TRBV28 and TRBJ1-1, the full variable domain reads DVKVTQSSRYLVKRTGEKVFLECVQDMDHENMFWYRQDPGLGLRLIYFSYDVKMKEKGDIPEGYSVSREKKERFSLILESASTNQTSMYLCASRRPGGLNTEAFFGQGTRLTVV.

The rearrangement links TRBV9 to TRBJ2-2, with 8 bases aligning to TRBD1. Germline loops: CDR1 SGDLS, CDR2 YYNGEE. The CDR3 extends over 14 amino acids. The J segment lost 11 bases and the V segment lost 3 bases, leaving 9 bases of the junction unmatched. CDR3 residues: CASSGRQGTAELFF. DNA for the CDR3: TGTGCCAGCAGCGGCCGACAGGGGACGGCAGAGCTGTTTTTT.

The chain recombines TRBV6-5 with TRBJ2-3; the match to TRBD1 covers 7 bases. The V segment lost 5 bases and the J segment 2 bases; nucleotides outside the gene matches: 4. Germline CDR1 and CDR2: MNHEY and SVGAGI. This CDR3 spans 14 amino acids. This CDR3 is CASSLQGITDTQYF. DNA for the CDR3: TGTGCCAGCAGTCTACAGGGGATCACAGATACGCAGTATTTT.